The 26 T cell receptor beta chains below all came from one sample that was sequenced in a study of shared clonotypes between healthy human individuals. CD45RO-negative, CCR7-selected cells formed the naive CD8 fraction, which excluded terminally differentiated effector memory CD45RA+ cells. Profiling relied on immunoSEQ multiplex PCR, and the TCRdb table lists in-frame clones only, not all of them. The sample has 2 million or so clones; about 95% are singletons. Sequenced material: naive CD8+ T cells sorted from blood. Every receptor here comes from a man between 18 and 35 years old in good health.

The chain links TRBV4-1 to TRBJ2-1, with D hard to call. Germline CDR1 reads MGHRA; CDR2 reads YSYEKL. V was shortened by 1 base and J by 0 bases, with 13 bases between the two germline ends. The CDR3 covers 17 residues. CDR3 sequence: CASSQVSSLSSYNEQFF. The CDR3 DNA follows: TGCGCCAGCAGCCAAGTTAGCAGCTTGAGCTCCTACAATGAGCAGTTCTTC.

This chain uses TRBV27 with TRBJ2-7, with 9 bases that match TRBD2. CDR1 is MNHEY and CDR2 is SMNVEV in the germline V gene (reference sequence). V was pared by 1 base and J by 9 bases, with 13 bases of the junction left unmatched. CDR3 length: 16 amino acids. CDR3 DNA sequence: TGTGCCAGCAGTTTATTGGTTCCTAGCGGGATGTTGGGGCAGTACTTC. This encodes CASSLLVPSGMLGQYF.

The chain links TRBV7-9 to TRBJ1-4; 7 bases align to TRBD1. The CDR3 length is 15 residues. Germline lookup yields CDR1 SEHNR and CDR2 FQNEAQ (reference sequence). The V and J ends lost 3 bases and 4 bases, in that order; junction bases with no gene match: 5. The CDR3 region has the DNA TGTGCCAGCAGCTTTTACCGGGACAGTAATGAAAAACTGTTTTTT. Translation gives CASSFYRDSNEKLFF.

Note on this clone: Other nucleotide sequences from this sample produce the same CDR3. The chain has TRBV13 and TRBJ1-4; D not certain. Trimming cost V 2 bases and J 7 bases, with 11 bases left between them. Germline CDR1 reads PRHDT; CDR2 reads FYEKMQ (reference sequence). CDR3 length: 14 residues. DNA of the CDR3: TGTGCCAGCAGCTTAACGGGGTTAGGTGAAAAACTGTTTTTT. It yields the protein CASSLTGLGEKLFF.

The rearrangement links TRBV9 to TRBJ2-2; D possibly uses TRBD1 or TRBD2 (6 bases each). With 6 bases removed from V and 1 base from J, the gap between germline ends came to 13 bases. The V gene's germline CDR1 is SGDLS and CDR2 YYNGEE. This CDR3 has 15 amino acids. CDR3 sequence: CASKGGSWNTGELFF. The CDR3 DNA is TGTGCCAGCAAGGGGGGCAGCTGGAACACCGGGGAGCTGTTTTTT.

The CDR3 DNA reads TGTGCCAGCAAAATCCCCGCAACATCTGAAGCTTTCTTT. Amino acids: CASKIPATSEAFF. The rearrangement uses TRBV28 and TRBJ1-1; unclear D gene. Per the germline V gene, CDR1 is MDHEN and CDR2 is SYDVKM. This CDR3 is 13 amino acids long. V was cut by 7 bases and J by 6 bases, with 15 bases left in between.

The chain has TRBV7-9 and TRBJ1-2, with D possibly matching TRBD1 (6 bases). Germline V gives CDR1 SEHNR, CDR2 FQNEAQ (reference sequence). V was pared by 5 bases and J by 4 bases, with 11 bases between. CDR3 length equals 13 residues. The CDR3: CASSVDRSYGYTF. DNA of the CDR3: TGTGCCAGCAGCGTCGACAGGAGCTATGGCTACACCTTC.

V usage is TRBV7-9 and J usage is TRBJ2-7; D gene uncertain. Germline V gene data show CDR1 as SEHNR and CDR2 as FQNEAQ (reference sequence). The CDR3 extends over 13 amino acids. CDR3 protein: CAIRVTNSYEQYF. In DNA, the CDR3 is TGTGCTATAAGGGTCACCAATTCCTACGAGCAGTACTTC.

The chain joins TRBV7-2 to TRBJ2-7, with 9 bases matching TRBD2. This CDR3 has 15 residues. The germline gives CDR1 SGHTA, CDR2 FQGNSA. The junction had 5 bases not matched to a gene; V was cut back by 2 bases and J by 3 bases. The CDR3 nucleotides are TGTGCCAGCAGCTTAACTTCTAGCGGGATCTACGAGCAGTACTTC. Protein product: CASSLTSSGIYEQYF.

Only a few counts were recorded for this clone. This same CDR3 is encoded by further DNA sequences in the sample. CDR3 loop: CASSLSSYNEQFF. The CDR3 DNA reads as TGTGCCAGCAGTTTAAGCTCCTACAATGAGCAGTTCTTC. The chain links TRBV27 to TRBJ2-1; D is unresolved. V was cut by 2 bases and J by 0 bases, with 2 bases left in between. The CDR3 has 13 amino acids. Germline loops: CDR1 MNHEY, CDR2 SMNVEV (reference sequence).

This clone was found once. V gene TRBV15 combines with J gene TRBJ1-5, with TRBD1 identical over 8 bases. Per the germline V gene, CDR1 is LNHNV and CDR2 is YYDKDF (reference sequence). CDR3 length: 15 residues. With V trimmed by 3 bases and J by 5 bases, 6 bases remained unmatched. CDR3 loop: CATSRDRVSYQPQHF. Written as DNA, the CDR3 is TGTGCCACCAGCAGGGACAGGGTCAGTTATCAGCCCCAGCATTTT.

In its sample, this clone was seen once. The sample carries other DNA sequences with the same CDR3. The genes are TRBV5-4 and TRBJ2-5; 9 bases match TRBD1. This CDR3 is built from 17 residues. With 4 bases clipped from V and 2 bases from J, the junction kept 12 bases outside the gene matches. Germline V gene data show CDR1 as SGHNT and CDR2 as YYREEE (reference sequence). CDR3 coding DNA: TGTGCCAGCAGCCCCTCGACAGGGGGGCTGTTTCAAGAGACCCAGTACTTC. This translates into CASSPSTGGLFQETQYF.

As regards this clone: A far bigger clonotype differs at one base, so this is likely a read error. Other nucleotide sequences from this sample produce the same CDR3. J is TRBJ1-2 and V is TRBV27; D not resolved. The CDR3 length is 13 residues. In germline, CDR1 is MNHEY, CDR2 SMNVEV (reference sequence). V shed 4 bases and J shed 0 bases, with 6 bases lying between them. The CDR3 DNA follows: TGTGCCAGCAGTTACGGGACTAACTATGGCTACACCTTC. Encoded protein: CASSYGTNYGYTF.

This chain connects TRBV6-6 to TRBJ2-7; unclear D gene. Trimming took off 5 bases at V and 2 bases at J, with 7 bases between the two ends. The CDR3 totals 12 residues. Germline values: CDR1 MNHNY, CDR2 SVGAGI (reference sequence). This chain's CDR3 is CASSAGPYEQYF. CDR3 nucleotides: TGTGCCAGCAGTGCAGGTCCCTACGAGCAGTACTTC.

V usage is TRBV9 and J usage is TRBJ1-2; D possibly corresponds to TRBD1 (6 bases). The germline V gene has CDR1 SGDLS and CDR2 YYNGEE. The CDR3 contains 16 residues. Trimming pared 3 bases from V and 6 bases from J, leaving 21 bases between. CDR3 in amino acids: CASSEGPFGGRDGYTF. The CDR3 bases are TGTGCCAGCAGCGAGGGCCCATTTGGGGGGCGCGATGGCTACACCTTC.

The V call is TRBV6-1, the J call TRBJ1-3; D gene ambiguous. Germline V gene sequence: CDR1 MNHNS, CDR2 SASEGT. The length of the CDR3 is 15 residues. V was clipped by 2 bases and J by 0 bases, with 8 bases between them. The CDR3: CASSERQSSGNTIYF. DNA of the CDR3: TGTGCCAGCAGTGAAAGGCAGAGCTCTGGAAACACCATATATTTT.

The V gene is TRBV14, the J gene TRBJ1-3; D is unresolved. The V gene lost 1 base and the J gene lost 4 bases, with 14 bases spanning the gap. The CDR3 has 16 amino acids. Looked up from germline, CDR1 is SGHDN and CDR2 is FVKESK. CDR3 DNA sequence: TGTGCCAGCAGCCAAGCCGAACCGCGTGAAGGAAACACCATATATTTT. Protein sequence: CASSQAEPREGNTIYF.

The genes are TRBV7-2 and TRBJ2-7, with D perhaps TRBD2 (6 bases). There are 14 residues in the CDR3. V was cut by 6 bases and J by 4 bases, with 16 bases left in between. Per the germline V gene, CDR1 is SGHTA and CDR2 is FQGNSA. The CDR3 region is CASSPGVSLYEQYF. In DNA form, the CDR3 reads TGTGCCAGCAGTCCGGGGGTTAGCCTGTACGAGCAGTACTTC.

The rearrangement uses TRBV15 and TRBJ2-5, with D unresolved. V dropped 5 bases and J dropped 7 bases, with 11 bases sitting between them. The CDR3 length is 12 residues. Per the germline V gene, CDR1 is LNHNV and CDR2 is YYDKDF (reference sequence). The CDR3 region is CATSQITGTQYF. The DNA of the CDR3 is TGTGCCACCAGCCAGATTACCGGGACCCAGTACTTC.

The rearrangement links TRBV12-2 to TRBJ2-7; TRBD2 is taken as the D call from the table, unchecked against the DNA. TRBV12-2 is classified as a pseudogene. The length of the CDR3 is 17 residues. CDR3 sequence (DNA): TGTGCAAGTCGCTTGGGGGAGGACCTTCGGACTTCCTACGAGCAGTACTTC. This translates into CASRLGEDLRTSYEQYF.

The V and J genes are TRBV2 and TRBJ2-5; perhaps TRBD2 as D (5 bases). The CDR3 extends over 14 amino acids. From germline, CDR1 is SNHLY and CDR2 FYNNEI. The ends were cut back, 3 bases at V and 5 bases at J, with 13 bases in the middle. CDR3 DNA sequence: TGTGCCAGCAGTGAGATAATATCGGGGGAGACCCAGTACTTC. It specifies CASSEIISGETQYF.

For this clone: Other DNA variants within this sample encode the same CDR3. The chain uses TRBV9 and TRBJ1-2, with D tentatively TRBD1 (6 bases). Germline-derived CDR1 and CDR2 are SGDLS and YYNGEE. The CDR3 runs to 14 residues. The germline V and J ends were trimmed by 0 bases and 4 bases, with 10 bases remaining between them. As DNA, the CDR3 is TGTGCCAGCAGCGTAGGAGGGGGGACCTATGGCTACACCTTC. Amino acids: CASSVGGGTYGYTF.

The chain carries TRBV6-1 and TRBJ2-7; D not resolved. CDR3 length equals 12 residues. Germline V gene sequence: CDR1 MNHNS, CDR2 SASEGT. V was cut by 1 base and J by 6 bases, with 7 bases left in between. DNA for the CDR3: TGTGCCAGCAGTGAAGTTGTCGCCGAGCAGTACTTC. Translation: CASSEVVAEQYF.

The rearrangement links TRBV11-2 to TRBJ1-4; D perhaps matches TRBD1 (5 bases). Germline V gene data show CDR1 as SGHAT and CDR2 as FQNNGV. The V end was cut by 0 bases, the J end by 4 bases, with 6 bases between. CDR3 length equals 14 residues. The CDR3, as DNA: TGTGCCAGCAGCTTAGACAGGGATAATGAAAAACTGTTTTTT. This codes for CASSLDRDNEKLFF.

The rearrangement joins TRBV6-1 to TRBJ2-7; 9 nucleotides line up with TRBD1. The CDR3 has 15 amino acids. The J segment lost 3 bases and the V segment lost 1 base, leaving 4 bases of the junction unmatched. Germline loops: CDR1 MNHNS, CDR2 SASEGT. Written as DNA, the CDR3 is TGTGCCAGCAGTGAAGACAGGGGGCTCGTCTACGAGCAGTACTTC. This translates into CASSEDRGLVYEQYF.

V usage is TRBV4-1 and J usage is TRBJ2-3; 8 nucleotides line up with TRBD2. Germline CDR1 is MGHRA and CDR2 is YSYEKL. With 4 bases clipped from V and 2 bases from J, the junction kept 8 bases outside the gene matches. CDR3 length equals 16 residues. CDR3 nucleotide sequence: TGCGCCAGCAGCCCGCCGCAGCGGGGGAACACAGATACGCAGTATTTT. Translation gives CASSPPQRGNTDTQYF.